One and the same sample provided the 24 T cell receptor beta chains below, sequenced in a study of identical twins. MiXCR was run by TCRdb on the 5' RACE reads, yielding one entry per CDR3 protein. The data show 1,800,000 or so distinct CDR3 sequences, 25% to 35% seen once. The sample was cord blood. The receptors stem from a newborn girl in good health.

This clonotype came up a few times. This chain joins TRBV28 and TRBJ2-1; D may be TRBD2 (6 bases). The V gene's germline CDR1 is MDHEN and CDR2 SYDVKM. Deletions cut 3 bases from V and 8 bases from J, with 11 bases between. The length of the CDR3 is 13 residues. CDR3 protein: CASSLGGAYEQFF. CDR3 DNA: TGTGCCAGCAGTTTGGGGGGAGCCTATGAGCAGTTCTTC.

This clonotype turned up a few times. The chain links TRBV28 to TRBJ2-5; D ambiguous. Trimming took off 2 bases at V and 0 bases at J, with 13 bases between the two ends. The CDR3 runs 16 residues. Per the germline V gene, CDR1 is MDHEN and CDR2 is SYDVKM. The CDR3 reads CASSLKSRRYQETQYF. The DNA of the CDR3 is TGTGCCAGCAGTTTAAAGTCTAGGCGGTACCAAGAGACCCAGTACTTC.

The V gene is TRBV24-1, the J gene TRBJ2-3, with D perhaps given as TRBD1 or TRBD2 (6 bases each). Trimming cost V 3 bases and J 2 bases, with 11 bases left between them. CDR3 length: 15 amino acids. CDR1 is KGHDR and CDR2 is SFDVKD in the germline V gene. CDR3: CATSDPWGATDTQYF. As DNA, the CDR3 is TGTGCCACCAGTGATCCGTGGGGGGCCACAGATACGCAGTATTTT.

The chain joins TRBV6-6 to TRBJ2-2, with TRBD2 identical over 7 bases. V was pared by 4 bases and J by 6 bases, with 11 bases of the junction left unmatched. Germline lookup yields CDR1 MNHNY and CDR2 SVGAGI (reference sequence). This CDR3 is 16 amino acids long. The CDR3 protein is CASSLSSGGGAGELFF. The CDR3 DNA follows: TGTGCCAGCAGTTTATCTAGCGGCGGAGGGGCCGGGGAGCTGTTTTTT.

This clonotype was seen only a few times. This rearrangement joins TRBV20-1 to TRBJ2-1, with 8 bases matching TRBD2. With V trimmed by 2 bases and J by 0 bases, 3 bases remained unmatched. The CDR3 runs to 15 residues. Germline CDR1 is DFQATT and CDR2 is SNEGSKA (reference sequence). The CDR3 DNA sequence: TGCAGTGCTAGACCTAGCGGGTTCTCCTACAATGAGCAGTTCTTC. Translating gives CSARPSGFSYNEQFF.

CDR3 DNA: TGTGCCAGCAGCCCGACCCTACTAGCGGGTGAGAATGAGCAGTTCTTC. Translating it yields CASSPTLLAGENEQFF. The chain is built from TRBV6-5 and TRBJ2-1; 9 bases match TRBD2. CDR1 and CDR2 from the germline V gene are MNHEY and SVGAGI. This CDR3 has 16 amino acids. Trimming at V came to 6 bases and at J to 7 bases, leaving 13 bases not matched to a gene.

This clonotype was observed a few times. The gene calls are TRBV5-1 and TRBJ2-7; 11 nucleotides agree with TRBD2. Germline V gives CDR1 SGHRS, CDR2 YFSETQ. V dropped 0 bases and J dropped 0; count of bases not matched to a gene: 5. The CDR3 is made up of 17 amino acids. The chain's CDR3 is CASSLGLAGSISYEQYF. CDR3 nucleotides: TGCGCCAGCAGCTTGGGACTAGCGGGGTCGATCTCCTACGAGCAGTACTTC.

Worth noting for this clonotype: Germline and junction disagree at one end, which may indicate a read error. V gene TRBV25-1 combines with J gene TRBJ2-5, with TRBD2 matching over 10 bases. CDR3 length equals 15 residues. Germline CDR1 reads MGHDK; CDR2 reads SYGVNS. The CDR3 sequence: CASNEHLAGANEQYF. The DNA for the CDR3 is TGTGCCAGCAATGAACACCTAGCGGGAGCCAATGAGCAGTACTTC.

This clonotype was detected only a few times. This chain connects TRBV6-5 to TRBJ2-3; 10 bases are shared with TRBD2. J was trimmed by 0 bases and V by 5 bases; bases with no gene match: 5. Germline CDR1 reads MNHEY; CDR2 reads SVGAGI. This CDR3 contains 16 residues. In nucleotides, the CDR3 is TGTGCCAGCAGTCCCCAACTAGCGGGAAGCACAGATACGCAGTATTTT. Translated: CASSPQLAGSTDTQYF.

This clonotype appeared many times. The chain carries TRBV28 and TRBJ2-7; 7 nucleotides agree with TRBD1. CDR1 is MDHEN and CDR2 is SYDVKM in the germline V gene. The trim removed 5 bases at V and 0 bases at J, leaving 10 bases unmatched. This CDR3 region has 16 residues. CDR3 sequence: CASSVPLRDSSYEQYF. The DNA of the CDR3 is TGTGCCAGCAGTGTTCCACTCCGGGACAGCTCCTACGAGCAGTACTTC. The full variable domain, in which reference TRBV28 and TRBJ2-7 provide the parts outside the CDR3, is DVKVTQSSRYLVKRTGEKVFLECVQDMDHENMFWYRQDPGLGLRLIYFSYDVKMKEKGDIPEGYSVSREKKERFSLILESASTNQTSMYLCASSVPLRDSSYEQYFGPGTRLTVT.

The chain employs TRBV10-1 and TRBJ2-3; D unresolved. The CDR3 loop spans 13 amino acids. CDR1 is WNHNN, CDR2 SYGVQD, per germline (reference sequence). V was trimmed by 0 bases and J by 3 bases, leaving 4 bases between them. In nucleotides, the CDR3 is TGCGCCAGCAGTGAGTCGATAACAGATACGCAGTATTTT. Amino acids: CASSESITDTQYF.

The CDR3 here is CASSEGDRGNTEAFF. For the CDR3, the DNA is TGTGCCAGCAGTGAGGGGGACAGGGGAAATACTGAAGCTTTCTTT. V and J are TRBV6-1 and TRBJ1-1, with 10 bases that match TRBD1. V dropped 3 bases and J dropped 5; count of bases not matched to a gene: 6. This CDR3 contains 15 residues. The germline gives CDR1 MNHNS, CDR2 SASEGT.

The chain has TRBV28 and TRBJ2-7; 7 positions agree with TRBD1. V was clipped by 6 bases and J by 3 bases; unmatched bases: 11. The CDR3 contains 15 residues. In germline, CDR1 is MDHEN, CDR2 SYDVKM. CDR3 coding DNA: TGTGCCAGCAGCACCCGACAGGGTTGGGTCTACGAGCAGTACTTC. This translates into CASSTRQGWVYEQYF.

This clonotype came up a few times. The V gene is TRBV20-1, the J gene TRBJ1-6, with D perhaps TRBD1 (6 bases). The V and J ends lost 0 bases and 5 bases respectively, with 20 bases between them. Germline V lookup: CDR1 DFQATT, CDR2 SNEGSKA (reference sequence). This CDR3 comprises 18 residues. The CDR3: CSARDGGAGVINNSPLHF. CDR3 nucleotides: TGCAGTGCTAGAGATGGGGGGGCTGGAGTAATCAATAATTCACCCCTCCACTTT.

This chain connects TRBV15 to TRBJ2-7; no clear D. CDR1 is LNHNV, CDR2 YYDKDF, per germline (reference sequence). The CDR3 consists of 17 residues. The V end lost 0 bases, the J end lost 0 bases, and 15 bases lay between the germline ends. In DNA form, the CDR3 reads TGTGCCACCAGCAGAGATCTCCGGGCCCTAGGCTCCTACGAGCAGTACTTC. As protein: CATSRDLRALGSYEQYF.

The rearrangement links TRBV28 to TRBJ2-3; 7 bases are a match to TRBD2. This CDR3 is 15 amino acids long. Germline values: CDR1 MDHEN, CDR2 SYDVKM. V gave up 4 bases and J gave up 8 bases; unmatched junction bases: 12. CDR3 in DNA: TGTGCCAGCAGTTCCTCCAGCGGGGAGTTGGGTACGCAGTATTTT. Amino acid sequence: CASSSSSGELGTQYF.

This chain connects TRBV12-3 or TRBV12-4 to TRBJ1-2; possible D gene TRBD1, 5 bases. The V gene lost 8 bases and the J gene lost 7 bases, with 11 bases spanning the gap. This CDR3 has 11 residues. In nucleotides, the CDR3 is TGTGCCAGCCGGGACCTTTTTGGCTACACCTTC. Its protein is CASRDLFGYTF.

The chain employs TRBV11-2 and TRBJ1-6, with D perhaps TRBD1 (6 bases). Trimming took off 4 bases at V and 9 bases at J, with 25 bases between the two ends. This CDR3 contains 18 residues. Germline CDR1 is SGHAT and CDR2 is FQNNGV. CDR3 nucleotides: TGTGCCAGCAGCTCAGGGGTTATGGGCAGGGAATTTCCTTCACCCCTCCACTTT. Residues: CASSSGVMGREFPSPLHF.

The chain couples TRBV6-1 to TRBJ1-4; TRBD1 is a possible D gene (6 bases). Germline loops: CDR1 MNHNS, CDR2 SASEGT. The CDR3 totals 15 residues. Deletions cut 3 bases from V and 4 bases from J, with 12 bases between. The DNA for the CDR3 is TGTGCCAGCAGTGAGTCCTGGACAGTTAATGAAAAACTGTTTTTT. It encodes CASSESWTVNEKLFF.

The rearrangement uses TRBV29-1 and TRBJ2-4; 9 bases fit TRBD1. Germline V gives CDR1 SQVTM, CDR2 ANQGSEA. This CDR3 is built from 16 residues. The J segment lost 2 bases and the V segment lost 5 bases, leaving 10 bases of the junction unmatched. The CDR3 protein is CSVYDRGSSSKNIQYF. The CDR3 DNA is TGCAGCGTTTATGACAGGGGGTCGTCTTCCAAAAACATTCAGTACTTC. The variable domain in full, with the rest retrieved from reference TRBV29-1 and TRBJ2-4, is SAVISQKPSRDICQRGTSLTIQCQVDSQVTMMFWYRQQPGQSLTLIATANQGSEATYESGFVIDKFPISRPNLTFSTLTVSNMSPEDSSIYLCSVYDRGSSSKNIQYFGAGTRLSVL.

In the case of this clonotype: One end of the junction fails to match germline, which may point to a read error. The rearrangement links TRBV15 to TRBJ2-2, with no clear D. CDR1 is LNHNV and CDR2 is YYDKDF in the germline V gene (reference sequence). The CDR3 sequence is 17 residues long. The CDR3 DNA reads TGTGCCGCCAGCAGAAGTCCTTCCGCCACGAACACCGGGGAGCTGTTTTTT. Translated: CAASRSPSATNTGELFF.

The table lists this clonotype with a few counts. Sequence at one end of the junction differs from germline and may be a read error. V gene TRBV6-5 combines with J gene TRBJ1-6; no definite D call. CDR3 length: 13 amino acids. The germline CDR1 and CDR2 sequences are MNHEY and SVGAGI. The CDR3 DNA reads TGTGCCAGCAGTTACTCTAGTAATTCACCCCCCCACTTT. This codes for CASSYSSNSPPHF.

This clonotype was detected a few times. The chain links TRBV3-1 to TRBJ2-7, with D unresolved. The V gene lost 0 bases and the J gene lost 0 bases, with 9 bases spanning the gap. Looked up from germline, CDR1 is LGHDT and CDR2 is YNNKEL (reference sequence). CDR3 length: 15 residues. CDR3 sequence (DNA): TGTGCCAGCAGCCAAGACCGGGCACCCTCCTACGAGCAGTACTTC. This codes for CASSQDRAPSYEQYF.

The CDR3 here is CSARDPAGVTDTQYF. In DNA, the CDR3 is TGCAGTGCTAGAGATCCAGCGGGTGTCACAGATACGCAGTATTTT. The chain has TRBV20-1 and TRBJ2-3; D is possibly TRBD2 (6 bases). Germline CDR1 is DFQATT and CDR2 is SNEGSKA (reference sequence). V was cut by 0 bases and J by 2 bases, with 12 bases left in between. The length of the CDR3 is 15 residues.